This T cell receptor (beta chain) is drawn from a study of blood T cell repertoires in COVID-19. In the study overall: The origin of the acute and convalescent COVID-19 samples was the United States, Italy and Spain.

Per germline, CDR1 LNHDA and CDR2 SQIVND (reference sequence). The CDR3 covers 13 residues. Trimming took 5 bases from V and 4 from J, leaving 9 bases between them. The assay was immunoSEQ multiplex PCR, and TCRdb's table has in-frame clones only and misses some. The sample includes approximately 350,000 clones, around 83% of them seen just once. Self-reported history from a screening survey and questionnaire set each donor's cohort. The specimen sequenced was PBMCs or T cells enriched from blood (not recorded which). The chain joins TRBV19 to TRBJ1-5; TRBD1 might be the D (5 bases). This sequence was found in a woman between 50 and 59 years old who had recovered from COVID-19. CDR3 sequence (DNA): TGTGCCAGTAGTGCGACAGATAATCAGCCCCAGCATTTT. It codes for CASSATDNQPQHF.